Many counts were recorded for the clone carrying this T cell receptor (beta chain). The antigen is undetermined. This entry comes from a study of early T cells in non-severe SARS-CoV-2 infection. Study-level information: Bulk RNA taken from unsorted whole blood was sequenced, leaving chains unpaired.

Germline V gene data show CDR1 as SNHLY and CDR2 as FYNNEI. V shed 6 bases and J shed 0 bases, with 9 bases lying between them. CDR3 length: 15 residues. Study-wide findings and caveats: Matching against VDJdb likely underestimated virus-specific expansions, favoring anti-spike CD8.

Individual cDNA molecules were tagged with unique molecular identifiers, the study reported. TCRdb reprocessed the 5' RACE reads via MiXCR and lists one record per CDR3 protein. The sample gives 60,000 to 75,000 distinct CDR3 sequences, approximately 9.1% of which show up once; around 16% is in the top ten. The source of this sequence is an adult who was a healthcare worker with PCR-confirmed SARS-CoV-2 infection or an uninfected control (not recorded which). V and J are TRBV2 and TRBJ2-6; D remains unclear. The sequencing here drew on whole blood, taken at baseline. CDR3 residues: CASRIESSGANVLTF. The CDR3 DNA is TGTGCCAGCAGGATCGAGAGCTCTGGGGCCAACGTCCTGACTTTC.